Presented here are 29 T cell receptor beta chains from one specimen sequenced in a study of cytomegalovirus exposure and HLA in healthy donors. The method was immunoSEQ multiplex PCR; TCRdb's version includes in-frame clones alone and lacks a portion of them. The sample yields 150,000 to 200,000 clones, roughly 91% seen once. Material: PBMCs. The receptors were gathered from a man between 18 and 29 years old in good health and CMV-seronegative.

This clone has a single count. The chain carries TRBV9 and TRBJ2-2; D uncertain. V shed 0 bases and J shed 6 bases, with 12 bases lying between them. CDR1 SGDLS and CDR2 YYNGEE come from the germline V gene. This CDR3 spans 15 amino acids. The CDR3 sequence is CASSVELPPAGELFF. In nucleotides, the CDR3 is TGTGCCAGCAGCGTAGAACTGCCACCGGCCGGGGAGCTGTTTTTT.

The chain couples TRBV10-1 to TRBJ2-7, with 8 positions matching TRBD2. The CDR3 loop spans 14 amino acids. From germline, CDR1 is WNHNN and CDR2 SYGVQD (reference sequence). The trim removed 5 bases at V and 0 bases at J, leaving 3 bases unmatched. In DNA form, the CDR3 reads TGCGCCAGCAGTAGCGGGGGAAGCTCCTACGAGCAGTACTTC. Translation: CASSSGGSSYEQYF.

V gene TRBV15 combines with J gene TRBJ2-7; tentative D call: TRBD2 (6 bases). V lost 0 bases to trimming and J lost 0 bases, with 9 bases between them. Germline V gene lookup returns CDR1 LNHNV and CDR2 YYDKDF (reference sequence). The CDR3 runs to 15 residues. The CDR3 DNA reads as TGTGCCACCAGCAGAGATCCCGGGAGCTCCTACGAGCAGTACGTC. Translating it yields CATSRDPGSSYEQYV.

The chain links TRBV2 to TRBJ2-3, with 9 positions matching TRBD2. The CDR3 contains 14 residues. CDR1 and CDR2 from the germline V gene are SNHLY and FYNNEI. J was trimmed by 3 bases and V by 9 bases; bases with no gene match: 7. CDR3 region: CARRGGKTTDTQYF. The DNA of the CDR3 is TGTGCCAGGCGGGGGGGCAAAACTACAGATACGCAGTATTTT.

This chain uses TRBV6-5 with TRBJ2-3; a weak D match, TRBD2 (6 bases). Germline CDR1 and CDR2: MNHEY and SVGAGI. V lost 6 bases to trimming and J lost 2 bases, with 12 bases between them. This CDR3 is built from 14 residues. The CDR3 coding sequence is TGTGCCAGCAGCCCGGGACTCCACACAGATACGCAGTATTTT. It yields the protein CASSPGLHTDTQYF.

This clone was seen a handful of times. V usage is TRBV6-1 and J usage is TRBJ1-2; a possible D gene is TRBD1 (6 bases). There are 13 residues in the CDR3. In germline, CDR1 is MNHNS, CDR2 SASEGT. Trimming removed 6 bases at V and 9 bases at J, with 17 bases between. CDR3 sequence (DNA): TGTGCCAGCAGGGCAAACAAGGGGGAGAGCTACACCTTC. Protein product: CASRANKGESYTF.

This clone was counted at least ten times. The identical CDR3 is also encoded by other nucleotide sequences in the sample. The V call is TRBV20-1, the J call TRBJ1-2; D unresolved. The germline V and J ends were trimmed by 8 bases and 0 bases, with 7 bases remaining between them. The CDR3 consists of 11 residues. The germline CDR1 and CDR2 sequences are DFQATT and SNEGSKA (reference sequence). This CDR3 reads CSPTANYGYTF. The CDR3 region has the DNA TGCAGTCCTACAGCTAACTATGGCTACACCTTC.

The V gene is TRBV23-1, the J gene TRBJ2-3; 7 bases align to TRBD1. TRBV23-1 qualifies as an ORF whose function is uncertain. V was pared by 4 bases and J by 4 bases, with 11 bases of the junction left unmatched. The CDR3 covers 16 residues. CDR3: CASSLRRRGQADTQYF. The CDR3 DNA follows: TGCGCCAGCAGTCTCCGAAGAAGGGGGCAGGCAGATACGCAGTATTTT.

This chain joins TRBV19 and TRBJ2-7; TRBD2 agrees at 14 bases. The CDR3 runs 15 residues. With V trimmed by 7 bases and J by 6 bases, 8 bases remained unmatched. Germline V gives CDR1 LNHDA, CDR2 SQIVND (reference sequence). The CDR3, as DNA: TGTGCCAGTACCACGAAGGGACTAGCGGGAGTCGAGCAGTACTTC. It encodes CASTTKGLAGVEQYF.

The V call is TRBV5-1, the J call TRBJ2-3; TRBD1 aligns across 9 bases. In germline, CDR1 is SGHRS, CDR2 YFSETQ. This CDR3 has 15 residues. J lost 3 bases, V lost 2 bases, and 4 bases had no gene match. The CDR3 DNA sequence: TGCGCCAGCAGCTTACAGGGGGCTAGGACAGATACGCAGTATTTT. Amino acid sequence: CASSLQGARTDTQYF.

The chain has TRBV6-1 and TRBJ2-5; possible D gene TRBD1, 7 bases. The CDR3 length is 13 residues. The germline V gene encodes CDR1 MNHNS and CDR2 SASEGT. Trimming took off 5 bases at V and 3 bases at J, with 10 bases between the two ends. The CDR3 spells CASSPRGEETQYF. The CDR3 DNA sequence: TGTGCCAGCAGTCCCAGGGGGGAAGAGACCCAGTACTTC.

The CDR3 sequence is CASSLASGRSGELFF. The CDR3 DNA sequence: TGTGCCAGCAGCCTCGCCAGCGGGAGAAGCGGGGAGCTGTTTTTT. V and J are TRBV13 and TRBJ2-2; TRBD2 agrees at 8 bases. Trimming at V came to 5 bases and at J to 7 bases, leaving 9 bases not matched to a gene. Germline V lookup: CDR1 PRHDT, CDR2 FYEKMQ (reference sequence). CDR3 length: 15 residues.

The rearrangement joins TRBV7-2 to TRBJ2-1; a weak D match, TRBD1 (5 bases). CDR3 length: 15 amino acids. Trimming stripped 5 bases from V and 2 bases from J, with 13 bases between. CDR1 is SGHTA, CDR2 FQGNSA, per germline. DNA of the CDR3: TGTGCCAGCAGCCTAAGGGGTCTTCCCTACAATGAGCAGTTCTTC. It is translated as CASSLRGLPYNEQFF. Combining the CDR3 with reference TRBV7-2 and TRBJ2-1 gives the whole variable domain GAGVSQSPSNKVTEKGKDVELRCDPISGHTALYWYRQSLGQGLEFLIYFQGNSAPDKSGLPSDRFSAERTGGSVSTLTIQRTQQEDSAVYLCASSLRGLPYNEQFFGPGTRLTVL.

The genes are TRBV4-3 and TRBJ2-5, with D maybe TRBD2 (6 bases). This CDR3 contains 14 residues. V dropped 1 base and J dropped 12 bases, with 18 bases sitting between them. Germline CDR1 and CDR2: LGHNA and YSLEER. CDR3 sequence: CASSQVGGVSLKYF. The CDR3 nucleotides are TGCGCCAGCAGCCAAGTCGGGGGAGTGTCCCTTAAGTACTTC.

The chain is built from TRBV14 and TRBJ2-2; possibly TRBD2 for D (6 bases). The germline V gene encodes CDR1 SGHDN and CDR2 FVKESK. V lost 0 bases to trimming and J lost 5 bases, with 13 bases between them. The CDR3 is made up of 16 amino acids. CDR3 sequence: CASSQDGRGGTGELFF. DNA for the CDR3: TGTGCCAGCAGCCAAGATGGGCGGGGCGGTACCGGGGAGCTGTTTTTT.

This rearrangement joins TRBV12-5 to TRBJ1-2; D call uncertain. V shed 0 bases and J shed 3 bases, with 14 bases lying between them. The length of the CDR3 is 16 residues. CDR1 and CDR2 (germline): LGHNT, FRNRAP. The CDR3 bases are TGTGCTAGTGGTTTGGTACTAGCTGAGGTGGACTATGGCTACACCTTC. Amino acid sequence: CASGLVLAEVDYGYTF.

V gene TRBV4-1 combines with J gene TRBJ2-3; TRBD2 aligns across 11 bases. V gave up 0 bases and J gave up 1 base; unmatched junction bases: 6. The CDR3 extends over 18 amino acids. CDR1 MGHRA and CDR2 YSYEKL come from the germline V gene. CDR3 sequence: CASSQDDLLAGGTDTQYF. The CDR3 coding sequence is TGCGCCAGCAGCCAAGATGACCTACTAGCGGGGGGCACAGATACGCAGTATTTT.

The chain couples TRBV29-1 to TRBJ2-3; D remains ambiguous. Germline values: CDR1 SQVTM, CDR2 ANQGSEA. The CDR3 has 13 amino acids. V was cut by 4 bases and J by 0 bases, with 8 bases left in between. In DNA, the CDR3 is TGCAGCGTTGTCGGTACTAGCACAGATACGCAGTATTTT. Translating gives CSVVGTSTDTQYF.

Here the CDR3 reads CASSRTGGARADTQYF. DNA of the CDR3: TGCGCCAGCAGCAGGACAGGGGGCGCGAGAGCAGATACGCAGTATTTT. This rearrangement joins TRBV5-1 to TRBJ2-3, with 11 bases fitting TRBD1. Trimming removed 4 bases from V and 4 bases from J; junction bases left unmatched: 8. Germline CDR1 and CDR2: SGHRS and YFSETQ. This CDR3 has 16 amino acids.

V gene TRBV9 combines with J gene TRBJ2-1; the match to TRBD2 covers 11 bases. Trimming cost V 0 bases and J 5 bases; bases outside gene matches: 4. Germline CDR1 and CDR2: SGDLS and YYNGEE. This CDR3 has 16 residues. CDR3: CASSVDGSGRDNEQFF. CDR3 nucleotide sequence: TGTGCCAGCAGCGTAGATGGTAGCGGGAGGGACAATGAGCAGTTCTTC.

The chain carries TRBV4-1 and TRBJ2-5, with 12 bases that match TRBD2. Trimming cost V 4 bases and J 5 bases; bases outside gene matches: 5. From germline, CDR1 is MGHRA and CDR2 YSYEKL. This CDR3 has 15 amino acids. CDR3 amino acids: CASSLRLAGDETQYF. The CDR3, as DNA: TGCGCCAGCAGCCTTCGACTAGCGGGAGATGAGACCCAGTACTTC.

The chain couples TRBV4-1 to TRBJ2-7; 8 positions agree with TRBD1. The CDR3 runs 15 residues. Germline CDR1 reads MGHRA; CDR2 reads YSYEKL. V was clipped by 4 bases and J by 2 bases; unmatched bases: 7. Here the CDR3 DNA reads TGCGCCAGCAGCCTAGGGGACAGGCTAACCTACGAGCAGTACTTC. It encodes CASSLGDRLTYEQYF.

The chain has TRBV27 and TRBJ2-5, with D tentatively TRBD1 (6 bases). There are 14 residues in the CDR3. The germline V gene has CDR1 MNHEY and CDR2 SMNVEV (reference sequence). V lost 4 bases to trimming and J lost 3 bases, with 12 bases between them. CDR3 sequence reads: CASSSRDTKETQYF. The DNA of the CDR3 is TGTGCCAGCAGTTCCCGGGACACTAAAGAGACCCAGTACTTC.

The J gene is TRBJ2-1, the V gene TRBV27, with no clear D. The germline V gene encodes CDR1 MNHEY and CDR2 SMNVEV (reference sequence). This CDR3 spans 15 amino acids. V lost 6 bases and J lost 0, with 12 bases in between. The DNA of the CDR3 is TGTGCCAGCAGCCCTTTTCGGAGCTCCTACAATGAGCAGTTCTTC. Encoded protein: CASSPFRSSYNEQFF.

V is TRBV7-2 and J is TRBJ2-2; 8 positions match TRBD1. The CDR3 is 17 residues long. Germline CDR1 and CDR2: SGHTA and FQGNSA. Unmatched junction bases numbered 12, after V lost 4 bases and J lost 5 bases. CDR3 protein: CASSSEAGQGETGELFF. The CDR3 region has the DNA TGTGCCAGCAGCTCCGAAGCAGGACAGGGCGAAACCGGGGAGCTGTTTTTT. The whole variable domain, remainder taken from reference TRBV7-2 and TRBJ2-2, is GAGVSQSPSNKVTEKGKDVELRCDPISGHTALYWYRQSLGQGLEFLIYFQGNSAPDKSGLPSDRFSAERTGGSVSTLTIQRTQQEDSAVYLCASSSEAGQGETGELFFGEGSRLTVL.

The chain carries TRBV6-1 and TRBJ2-5, with 9 positions matching TRBD2. Per germline, CDR1 MNHNS and CDR2 SASEGT. The CDR3 consists of 15 residues. V lost 8 bases, J lost 5 bases, and 12 bases stayed unmatched. This chain's CDR3 is CASVWGSGGRETQYF. CDR3 DNA sequence: TGTGCCAGCGTGTGGGGTAGCGGGGGTAGGGAGACCCAGTACTTC.

The V call is TRBV6-1, the J call TRBJ2-7; the D gene is possibly TRBD2 (6 bases). The length of the CDR3 is 14 residues. Looked up from germline, CDR1 is MNHNS and CDR2 is SASEGT. Trimming took 4 bases from V and 2 from J, leaving 12 bases between them. The CDR3 DNA sequence: TGTGCCAGCAGTGCAAGGAGGGTTGCCTACGAGCAGTACGTC. This codes for CASSARRVAYEQYV.

This clone occurred once. The chain combines TRBV9 with TRBJ2-7, with TRBD2 matching 7 bases. Germline V gives CDR1 SGDLS, CDR2 YYNGEE. With V trimmed by 1 base and J by 3 bases, 7 bases remained unmatched. The CDR3 is 15 residues long. CDR3 protein: CASSVSPGEGYEQYF. In nucleotides, the CDR3 is TGTGCCAGCAGCGTATCCCCCGGGGAGGGCTACGAGCAGTACTTC.

V gene TRBV11-2 combines with J gene TRBJ2-3; 7 bases align to TRBD1. The CDR3 covers 15 residues. With 5 bases clipped from V and 5 bases from J, the junction kept 10 bases outside the gene matches. The V gene's germline CDR1 is SGHAT and CDR2 FQNNGV. DNA for the CDR3: TGTGCCAGCAGCCCGACAGGAGACAGGGTAGATACGCAGTATTTT. Residues: CASSPTGDRVDTQYF.